Listed below are T cell receptor beta chains from one sample, sequenced in a study of blood T cells in healthy people across ages. TCRdb used MiXCR to reprocess the 5' RACE reads, holding one entry per CDR3 protein. The sample gives over 950,000 distinct CDR3 sequences, 30% to 40% of which show up once; 10% to 15% is in the top ten. The material sequenced was blood. The receptor source for this set is a man younger than 35 in good health. Both conserved end residues are part of each CDR3. D genes are given only for firm matches. Clone size is stated in some rows and not others, as once, few, many or a class when expanded.

size: .; V: TRBV3-1; D: .; J: TRBJ1-1; length: 14; DNA: TGTGCCAGCAGTACACAAGGGGCTTACACTGAAGCTTTCTTT; CDR3: CASSTQGAYTEAFF
size: many; V: TRBV9; D: .; J: TRBJ2-1; length: 13; DNA: TGTGCCAGCAGCTACGGCCGAAACAATGAGCAGTTCTTC; CDR3: CASSYGRNNEQFF
size: .; V: TRBV20-1; D: TRBD1; J: TRBJ2-1; length: 15; DNA: TGCAGTGCTCCCCCGGGGACAGGTACCTACAATGAGCAGTTCTTC; CDR3: CSAPPGTGTYNEQFF
size: .; V: TRBV7-2; D: .; J: TRBJ1-1; length: 16; DNA: TGTGCCAGCAGCTTATCAGGGGTCTTAATGATCACTGAAGCTTTCTTT; CDR3: CASSLSGVLMITEAFF
size: few; V: TRBV20-1; D: .; J: TRBJ2-5; length: 12; DNA: TGCAGTGCCCTTTTCGGGCAGGAGACCCAGTACTTC; CDR3: CSALFGQETQYF
size: .; V: TRBV20-1; D: TRBD1; J: TRBJ1-2; length: 13; DNA: TGCAGTGCTAGCGGGACAGGGTTGGTTGGCTACACCTTC; CDR3: CSASGTGLVGYTF
size: .; V: TRBV5-6; D: TRBD1; J: TRBJ1-1; length: 14; DNA: TGTGCCAGCAGCTGGGGACAGGAGGACACTGAAGCTTTCTTT; CDR3: CASSWGQEDTEAFF
size: few; V: TRBV9; D: TRBD2; J: TRBJ2-3; length: 16; DNA: TGTGCCAGCAGCGTAGAGCCCAGCGGGGGTTCAGATACGCAGTATTTT; CDR3: CASSVEPSGGSDTQYF
size: few; V: TRBV7-7; D: .; J: TRBJ1-4; length: 13; DNA: TGTGCTAGCAGCTGGACGGCAGGAGAAAAACTGTTTTTT; CDR3: CASSWTAGEKLFF
size: once; V: TRBV6-6; D: .; J: TRBJ1-1; length: 14; DNA: TGTGCCAGCAGTGACTACGCAGGGCCCACTGAAGCTTTCTTT; CDR3: CASSDYAGPTEAFF
size: .; V: TRBV21-1; D: .; J: TRBJ2-3; length: 16; DNA: TGTGCCAGCAGCAAAGCCTCTAGCGGGCGCACAGATACGCAGTATTTT; CDR3: CASSKASSGRTDTQYF
size: .; V: TRBV30; D: TRBD2; J: TRBJ2-7; length: 16; DNA: TGTGCCTGGAGTGTACCGCGGGGGATCGGGTCCTACGAGCAGTACTTT; CDR3: CAWSVPRGIGSYEQYF
size: .; V: TRBV11-2; D: .; J: TRBJ2-3; length: 16; DNA: TGTGCCAGCAGCCCGGACGCGGGACAGCGCACAGATACGCAGTATTTT; CDR3: CASSPDAGQRTDTQYF
size: few; V: TRBV6-1; D: .; J: TRBJ2-7; length: 11; DNA: TGTGCCAGCGTGGACTACTACGAGCAGTACTTC; CDR3: CASVDYYEQYF
size: few; V: TRBV6-2/TRBV6-3; D: .; J: TRBJ1-2; length: 14; DNA: TGTGCCAGCAAACGGTCACAGGACGACTATGGCTACACCTTC; CDR3: CASKRSQDDYGYTF
size: .; V: TRBV6-5; D: .; J: TRBJ2-1; length: 12; DNA: TGTGCCAGCAGTTACTCACTAGATGAGCAGTTCTTC; CDR3: CASSYSLDEQFF
size: .; V: TRBV3-1; D: .; J: TRBJ1-1; length: 16; DNA: TGTGCCAGCAGCCTTGGGGGACGCAGAATGAACACTGAAGCTTTCTTT; CDR3: CASSLGGRRMNTEAFF
size: .; V: TRBV11-2; D: .; J: TRBJ2-5; length: 15; DNA: TGTGCCAGCAGCTATTCAGGGGGGTCCCAAGAGACCCAGTACTTC; CDR3: CASSYSGGSQETQYF
size: few; V: TRBV2; D: TRBD1; J: TRBJ1-2; length: 16; DNA: TGTGCCAGCAGTGAGAGGGAGACAGGGGACCAGTATGGCTACACCTTC; CDR3: CASSERETGDQYGYTF
size: few; V: TRBV24-1; D: TRBD1; J: TRBJ2-2; length: 16; DNA: TGTGCCACCAGTGGTGGGACAGCCTTTAACACCGGGGAGCTGTTTTTT; CDR3: CATSGGTAFNTGELFF
size: .; V: TRBV20-1; D: TRBD2; J: TRBJ2-5; length: 15; DNA: TGCAGTGCCAATCGGAGCGGGAGCGGCCAAGAGACCCAGTACTTC; CDR3: CSANRSGSGQETQYF
size: few; V: TRBV4-1; D: TRBD2; J: TRBJ2-3; length: 15; DNA: TGCGCCAGCAGCCCCACGGCTAGCGGGGGTTATACGCAGTATTTT; CDR3: CASSPTASGGYTQYF
size: .; V: TRBV4-2; D: .; J: TRBJ2-5; length: 10; DNA: TGTGCCAGCAGCCCCACGGTATCGTACTTC; CDR3: CASSPTVSYF
size: .; V: TRBV21-1; D: .; J: TRBJ2-7; length: 17; DNA: TGTGCCAGCAGCAAAGACGGTGGGACAGGTTCGAGGTACGAGCAGTACTTC; CDR3: CASSKDGGTGSRYEQYF
size: few; V: TRBV10-3; D: .; J: TRBJ2-7; length: 17; DNA: TGTGCCATCAGTTTCTCCACCACAGGAGAAGGGTCCTACGAGCAGTACTTC; CDR3: CAISFSTTGEGSYEQYF
size: .; V: TRBV7-2; D: TRBD1; J: TRBJ1-4; length: 14; DNA: TGTGCCAGCAGCTTCAGGGGGACAGGGGAAAAACTGTTTTTT; CDR3: CASSFRGTGEKLFF
size: .; V: TRBV12-3/TRBV12-4; D: .; J: TRBJ1-1; length: 13; DNA: TGTGCCAGCAGTGGGGGGTGGGAAGGACTAGCTTTCTTT; CDR3: CASSGGWEGLAFF
size: few; V: TRBV12-3/TRBV12-4; D: TRBD2; J: TRBJ2-3; length: 16; DNA: TGTGCCAGCAGTTTAGGTAGCGGGGGTCGCACAGATACGCAGTATTTT; CDR3: CASSLGSGGRTDTQYF
size: once; V: TRBV20-1; D: TRBD2; J: TRBJ2-3; length: 14; DNA: TGCAGTGCTAGGCTAGCGGTGGGCACAGATACGCAGTATTTT; CDR3: CSARLAVGTDTQYF
size: once; V: TRBV7-9; D: .; J: TRBJ2-7; length: 15; DNA: TGTACCAGCAGCTTAGCCGGGGGCTTATCCTACGAGCAGTACTTC; CDR3: CTSSLAGGLSYEQYF
size: .; V: TRBV4-3; D: TRBD1; J: TRBJ1-2; length: 19; DNA: TGCGCCAGCAGCCAAGATGTTCCCGGGACAGGAATCTTTAACTATGGCTACACCTTC; CDR3: CASSQDVPGTGIFNYGYTF
size: .; V: TRBV10-3; D: TRBD1; J: TRBJ1-3; length: 18; DNA: TGTGCCATCAGCTCGCCTGGGGGACAGGAGGGCTCTGGAAACACCATATATTTT; CDR3: CAISSPGGQEGSGNTIYF
size: .; V: TRBV9; D: .; J: TRBJ1-1; length: 14; DNA: TGTGCCAGCAGCGCCCCCAGGGAAGGTCCTGAAGCTTTCTTT; CDR3: CASSAPREGPEAFF
size: .; V: TRBV7-9; D: TRBD1; J: TRBJ1-2; length: 15; DNA: TGTGCCAGCAGCAAACAGCAGGGGGCTAACTATGGCTACACCTTC; CDR3: CASSKQQGANYGYTF
size: few; V: TRBV20-1; D: .; J: TRBJ2-5; length: 13; DNA: TGCAGTGCTAGACTTCAGGGGCAAGAGACCCAGTACTTC; CDR3: CSARLQGQETQYF
size: few; V: TRBV7-2; D: .; J: TRBJ2-1; length: 14; DNA: TGTGCCAGCAGCTCAATGTGGTCGGCGGGCGAGCAGTTCTTC; CDR3: CASSSMWSAGEQFF
size: .; V: TRBV4-3; D: .; J: TRBJ2-7; length: 18; DNA: TGCGCCAGCAGCCAAGATAGGACCGCCAAGGCCCGGCACAATGAGCAGTACTTC; CDR3: CASSQDRTAKARHNEQYF
size: .; V: TRBV10-3; D: .; J: TRBJ1-6; length: 13; DNA: TGTGCCATCAGTGAGTCGAAGAGTTCACCCCCCCACTTT; CDR3: CAISESKSSPPHF
size: few; V: TRBV9; D: .; J: TRBJ1-2; length: 15; DNA: TGTGCCAGCAGCGTAGAAGGGATCGGGGGGAATGGCTACACCTTC; CDR3: CASSVEGIGGNGYTF
size: .; V: TRBV5-1; D: .; J: TRBJ2-1; length: 14; DNA: TGCGCCAGCAGCGTGGACGGGGGCGCGGATGAGCAGTTCTTC; CDR3: CASSVDGGADEQFF
size: .; V: TRBV4-2; D: .; J: TRBJ2-7; length: 13; DNA: TGTGCCAGCAGCCAAGTGGAGGTGGATACCCAGTACTTC; CDR3: CASSQVEVDTQYF
size: few; V: TRBV12-3/TRBV12-4; D: .; J: TRBJ1-2; length: 11; DNA: TGTGCCAGCAAGACCAACTATGGCTACACCTTC; CDR3: CASKTNYGYTF
size: .; V: TRBV6-2/TRBV6-3; D: TRBD2; J: TRBJ2-1; length: 16; DNA: TGTGCCAGCAGTTACGGTAGCGGGGGGACGAACAATGAGCAGTTCTTC; CDR3: CASSYGSGGTNNEQFF
size: few; V: TRBV15; D: .; J: TRBJ2-4; length: 18; DNA: TGTGCCACCAGAGTCTCCCGGGACACCTCCTTAGCCAAAAACATTCAGTACTTC; CDR3: CATRVSRDTSLAKNIQYF
size: few; V: TRBV2; D: .; J: TRBJ1-1; length: 13; DNA: TGTGCCGGTACGAGGGGAGGGGACACTGAAGCTTTCTTT; CDR3: CAGTRGGDTEAFF
size: .; V: TRBV20-1; D: .; J: TRBJ2-7; length: 14; DNA: TGCAGTGCTAGAGATCTGGAGCACTACAATGAGCAGTACTTC; CDR3: CSARDLEHYNEQYF
size: .; V: TRBV20-1; D: .; J: TRBJ2-5; length: 13; DNA: TGCAGTGCTATTAGGGGGAGTGAAGAGACCCAGTACTTC; CDR3: CSAIRGSEETQYF
size: few; V: TRBV3-1; D: TRBD1; J: TRBJ2-3; length: 15; DNA: TGTGCCAGCACCACCCGAGGACAGGCCACAGATACGCAGTATTTT; CDR3: CASTTRGQATDTQYF
size: .; V: TRBV14; D: TRBD1; J: TRBJ1-4; length: 17; DNA: TGTGCCAGCAGCCGCCTGACAGGGCATGCAACTAATGAAAAACTGTTTTTT; CDR3: CASSRLTGHATNEKLFF
size: few; V: TRBV12-3/TRBV12-4; D: .; J: TRBJ1-5; length: 17; DNA: TGTGCCAGCAGTGGGGACGGTAAAAGGATAGGCAATCAGCCCCAGCATTTT; CDR3: CASSGDGKRIGNQPQHF
size: few; V: TRBV28; D: TRBD2; J: TRBJ2-5; length: 15; DNA: TGTGCCAGCAGTCCGGGGGGTTCTCACCAAGAGACCCAGTACTTC; CDR3: CASSPGGSHQETQYF
size: .; V: TRBV20-1; D: .; J: TRBJ2-3; length: 14; DNA: TGCAGTGCTAGCCCTACGGCGAGCACAGATACGCAGTATTTT; CDR3: CSASPTASTDTQYF
size: few; V: TRBV7-9; D: .; J: TRBJ2-3; length: 13; DNA: TGTGCCACCTTGGAACTTATCACAGATACGCAGTATTTT; CDR3: CATLELITDTQYF
size: .; V: TRBV18; D: .; J: TRBJ2-3; length: 15; DNA: TGTGCCAGCTCACCACCGGCCGGAAACACAGATACGCAGTATTTT; CDR3: CASSPPAGNTDTQYF